The 18 T cell receptor beta chains reported below all come from one sample, sequenced in a study of shared clonotypes between healthy human individuals. The table came from immunoSEQ multiplex PCR; TCRdb's copy has only in-frame clones and leaves some out. This table has around 2,000,000 clones, about 95% appearing once. Positively selected for CCR7, the CD45RO-negative cells used as naive CD8 cells excluded terminally differentiated effector memory CD45RA+ cells. The material sequenced was naive CD8+ T cells sorted from blood. Every receptor here comes from a man aged 18 to 35 in good health.

The chain combines TRBV5-3 with TRBJ2-5; maybe TRBD2 (5 bases). Being an ORF, TRBV5-3 has a function that is uncertain. This CDR3 comprises 13 residues. V lost 6 bases to trimming and J lost 2 bases, with 11 bases between them. The CDR3 region is CARKWTQQETQYF. CDR3 coding DNA: TGTGCCAGAAAGTGGACTCAACAAGAGACCCAGTACTTC.

V is TRBV27 and J is TRBJ1-1, with unresolved D. This CDR3 has 14 residues. Germline loops: CDR1 MNHEY, CDR2 SMNVEV (reference sequence). Trimming removed 6 bases at V and 1 base at J, with 12 bases between. CDR3 sequence (DNA): TGTGCCAGCAGAGGTGGGCCTTCGAACACTGAAGCTTTCTTT. Protein sequence: CASRGGPSNTEAFF.

This chain connects TRBV7-9 to TRBJ2-7; 7 nucleotides match TRBD1. The V gene end was trimmed by 8 bases and the J gene end by 1 base; junction bases not matched to a gene: 5. The germline V gene encodes CDR1 SEHNR and CDR2 FQNEAQ (reference sequence). The CDR3 runs 13 residues. The CDR3: CASGSTGSYEQYF. In DNA, the CDR3 is TGTGCCAGCGGGTCGACAGGGTCCTACGAGCAGTACTTC. The full variable domain, its missing parts supplied by reference TRBV7-9 and TRBJ2-7, is DTGVSQNPRHKITKRGQNVTFRCDPISEHNRLYWYRQTLGQGPEFLTYFQNEAQLEKSRLLSDRFSAERPKGSFSTLEIQRTEQGDSAMYLCASGSTGSYEQYFGPGTRLTVT.

The V and J genes are TRBV30 and TRBJ2-7, with D hard to call. Germline V gene data show CDR1 as GTSNPN and CDR2 as SVGIG (reference sequence). Trimming pared 3 bases from V and 3 bases from J, leaving 9 bases between. The CDR3 runs 12 residues. As DNA, the CDR3 is TGTGCCTGGAGCGGAAAGGGCTACGAGCAGTACTTC. Encoded protein: CAWSGKGYEQYF.

This chain uses TRBV13 with TRBJ1-2, with unresolved D. This CDR3 spans 15 amino acids. V was trimmed by 1 base and J by 3 bases, leaving 12 bases between them. Germline V gene data show CDR1 as PRHDT and CDR2 as FYEKMQ (reference sequence). The chain's CDR3 is CASSLEREGYYGYTF. CDR3 sequence (DNA): TGTGCCAGCAGCTTAGAGCGGGAAGGTTACTATGGCTACACCTTC.

On this clone itself: Other DNA sequences in this sample translate to the same CDR3. The chain has TRBV11-2 and TRBJ2-7, with 9 nucleotides matching TRBD1. Germline V lookup: CDR1 SGHAT, CDR2 FQNNGV. CDR3 size: 15 residues. J gave up 4 bases and V 1 base, and 5 bases lay outside the gene matches. The CDR3 region is CASSLGTGVGYEQYF. The CDR3 nucleotides read TGTGCCAGCAGCTTAGGGACAGGGGTTGGGTACGAGCAGTACTTC.

The J gene is TRBJ2-7, the V gene TRBV13, with 13 bases identical to TRBD2. The germline V gene has CDR1 PRHDT and CDR2 FYEKMQ (reference sequence). J gave up 4 bases and V 5 bases, and 11 bases lay outside the gene matches. This CDR3 is built from 17 residues. The CDR3 here is CASSPGTSGINGYEQYF. The CDR3 bases are TGTGCCAGCAGCCCGGGGACTAGCGGGATTAACGGGTACGAGCAGTACTTC.

This clone was observed a handful of times. This specimen includes other DNA sequences encoding the same CDR3. V gene TRBV9 combines with J gene TRBJ2-7; the D is unclear. This CDR3 is built from 14 residues. V was shortened by 3 bases and J by 2 bases, with 12 bases between the two germline ends. Germline V CDR1 and CDR2: SGDLS, YYNGEE. CDR3 sequence reads: CASSAGLAAYEQYF. CDR3 DNA: TGTGCCAGCAGCGCGGGTCTCGCAGCCTACGAGCAGTACTTC.

The CDR3 loop reads CASSLKLAGDEQYF. The CDR3 nucleotides are TGTGCCAGCAGCTTAAAACTAGCGGGAGATGAGCAGTACTTC. The chain links TRBV7-6 to TRBJ2-7, with 11 positions matching TRBD2. Losses at the gene ends were 2 bases for V and 7 bases for J; bases not matched to a gene: 4. The germline V gene encodes CDR1 SGHVS and CDR2 FNYEAQ. The CDR3 totals 14 residues.

The V and J genes are TRBV5-6 and TRBJ2-3; 13 positions match TRBD2. V dropped 6 bases and J dropped 4; count of bases not matched to a gene: 5. The CDR3 is 15 amino acids. Germline CDR1 SGHDT, CDR2 YYEEEE. The DNA of the CDR3 is TGTGCCAGCAACGAGGGACTAGCGGGGTCAGATACGCAGTATTTT. Amino acid sequence: CASNEGLAGSDTQYF.

The CDR3 DNA reads as TGTGCCTGGACTGCAGCGGGAGCCATGGGGGAGCAGTACTTC. As protein: CAWTAAGAMGEQYF. This chain links TRBV30 with TRBJ2-7; 8 bases are a match to TRBD2. The V gene end was trimmed by 4 bases and the J gene end by 7 bases; junction bases not matched to a gene: 12. The CDR3 length is 14 residues. Germline V gives CDR1 GTSNPN, CDR2 SVGIG (reference sequence).

The chain recombines TRBV4-3 with TRBJ2-2, with a weak D call TRBD2 (5 bases). Per the germline V gene, CDR1 is LGHNA and CDR2 is YSLEER. Trimming cost V 0 bases and J 1 base, with 9 bases left between them. This CDR3 contains 16 residues. CDR3 DNA sequence: TGCGCCAGCAGCCAAGATAGAAGCGGGAACACCGGGGAGCTGTTTTTT. Translation gives CASSQDRSGNTGELFF.

V gene TRBV9 combines with J gene TRBJ2-1, with 8 bases lining up with TRBD2. V lost 0 bases to trimming and J lost 7 bases; unmatched junction nucleotides: 9. The CDR3 loop spans 16 amino acids. Germline V gene lookup returns CDR1 SGDLS and CDR2 YYNGEE. CDR3 DNA sequence: TGTGCCAGCAGCGTAGTCGACGGGAGGGCCCATAATGAGCAGTTCTTC. Protein product: CASSVVDGRAHNEQFF.

The chain carries TRBV21-1 and TRBJ1-5; the tabulated D call, TRBD1, remains unverified against the DNA. TRBV21-1 corresponds to a pseudogene. The CDR3 has 19 amino acids. CDR3 nucleotides: TGTGCCAGCAGCAAAGGGGCCCTCTTATTTAGGAATAGCAATCAGCCCCAGCATTTT. Its translation: CASSKGALLFRNSNQPQHF.

J is TRBJ2-7 and V is TRBV7-9; 7 bases are shared with TRBD1. This CDR3 is built from 14 residues. The germline CDR1 and CDR2 sequences are SEHNR and FQNEAQ (reference sequence). Trimming cost V 6 bases and J 2 bases; bases outside gene matches: 7. CDR3 DNA sequence: TGTGCCAGCAGTAGGGACAGTCAGCCCTACGAGCAGTACTTC. Translating gives CASSRDSQPYEQYF. The whole variable domain, filled in from reference TRBV7-9 and TRBJ2-7, reads DTGVSQNPRHKITKRGQNVTFRCDPISEHNRLYWYRQTLGQGPEFLTYFQNEAQLEKSRLLSDRFSAERPKGSFSTLEIQRTEQGDSAMYLCASSRDSQPYEQYFGPGTRLTVT.

The chain combines TRBV5-5 with TRBJ2-7, with 7 bases identical to TRBD1. The germline CDR1 and CDR2 sequences are SGHKS and YYEKEE (reference sequence). The CDR3 is 14 residues long. V shed 4 bases and J 3 bases; nucleotides not matched to a gene: 7. The CDR3 spells CASSPGGYGYEQYF. The CDR3 DNA follows: TGTGCCAGCAGCCCAGGGGGTTACGGCTACGAGCAGTACTTC.

Details on this clone: The sample carries other DNA sequences with the same CDR3. The rearrangement uses TRBV4-1 and TRBJ1-5, with unresolved D. Germline V gene data show CDR1 as MGHRA and CDR2 as YSYEKL. Trimming stripped 1 base from V and 1 base from J, with 2 bases between. The CDR3 sequence is 13 residues long. The CDR3 nucleotides read TGCGCCAGCAGCCAAGGGAGCAATCAGCCCCAGCATTTT. It codes for CASSQGSNQPQHF.

The rearrangement links TRBV15 to TRBJ1-5, with D possibly being TRBD1 (6 bases). Germline V gene data show CDR1 as LNHNV and CDR2 as YYDKDF (reference sequence). This CDR3 comprises 15 residues. V dropped 1 base and J dropped 3 bases, with 10 bases sitting between them. CDR3 region: CATSRADSPNQPQHF. Here the CDR3 DNA reads TGTGCCACCAGCAGAGCGGACAGTCCCAATCAGCCCCAGCATTTT. The full variable domain, rest sourced from reference TRBV15 and TRBJ1-5, is DAMVIQNPRYQVTQFGKPVTLSCSQTLNHNVMYWYQQKSSQAPKLLFHYYDKDFNNEADTPDNFQSRRPNTSFCFLDIRSPGLGDTAMYLCATSRADSPNQPQHFGDGTRLSIL.